The 27 T cell receptor beta chains in this list originate from one sample, sequenced in a study of memory CD4+ T cells and cytomegalovirus serostatus. Here immunoSEQ multiplex PCR was the method, and the copy in TCRdb shows in-frame clones only, minus some. The profile shows around 25,000 clones, 60% to 80% of them singletons. The sort gate was single viable CD3+CD4+CD8-CD45RO+ cells for memory CD4+ T cells. The material sequenced was memory CD4+ T cells from blood. All receptors come from an adult in good health and CMV-seronegative.

The chain employs TRBV7-9 and TRBJ2-3; 7 nucleotides agree with TRBD1. In germline, CDR1 is SEHNR, CDR2 FQNEAQ (reference sequence). The trim removed 8 bases at V and 0 bases at J, leaving 5 bases unmatched. The CDR3 consists of 14 residues. The CDR3 here is CASVRQGSTDTQYF. The CDR3 nucleotides read TGTGCCAGCGTTAGACAGGGAAGCACAGATACGCAGTATTTT.

The chain joins TRBV6-1 to TRBJ2-6; D unclear. V was trimmed by 2 bases and J by 4 bases, leaving 9 bases between them. This CDR3 has 15 residues. The germline gives CDR1 MNHNS, CDR2 SASEGT. The CDR3 region has the DNA TGTGCCAGCAGTGAACTCTTCGACGGGGCCAACGTCCTGACTTTC. This sequence encodes CASSELFDGANVLTF.

This rearrangement joins TRBV14 to TRBJ1-3; 7 nucleotides match TRBD1. The V gene's germline CDR1 is SGHDN and CDR2 FVKESK. The ends lost 4 bases at V and 0 bases at J; junction bases unmatched: 3. The CDR3 sequence is 15 residues long. CDR3 region: CASSLGQFSGNTIYF. CDR3 DNA sequence: TGTGCCAGCAGCCTGGGACAGTTCTCTGGAAACACCATATATTTT.

The rearrangement uses TRBV5-1 and TRBJ2-1; D is unclear. CDR3 length equals 13 residues. Trimming pared 1 base from V and 7 bases from J, leaving 9 bases between. Germline CDR1 and CDR2: SGHRS and YFSETQ. CDR3 in amino acids: CASSLWTKNEQFF. For the CDR3, the DNA is TGCGCCAGCAGCTTGTGGACGAAGAATGAGCAGTTCTTC.

The V gene is TRBV5-8, the J gene TRBJ1-1; D may be TRBD1 (5 bases). Germline V gene sequence: CDR1 SGHTS, CDR2 YDEGEE. The CDR3 is 14 residues long. The V end lost 7 bases, the J end lost 0 bases, and 13 bases lay between the germline ends. CDR3 DNA sequence: TGTGCCAGCGATTGGGGCAGCCTGAACACTGAAGCTTTCTTT. It specifies CASDWGSLNTEAFF.

The sample holds a few counts of this clone. The chain is built from TRBV29-1 and TRBJ1-4, with a tentative D call TRBD1 (5 bases). Trimming shortened V by 5 bases and J by 4 bases, and 8 bases separated the two germline ends. Germline CDR1 SQVTM, CDR2 ANQGSEA. CDR3 length: 12 residues. CDR3 in amino acids: CSVQGVNEKLFF. The CDR3 region has the DNA TGCAGCGTTCAAGGGGTTAATGAAAAACTGTTTTTT.

The chain combines TRBV19 with TRBJ2-6, with 7 positions matching TRBD1. Germline CDR1 reads LNHDA; CDR2 reads SQIVND (reference sequence). The CDR3 consists of 14 residues. The junction had 3 bases not matched to a gene; V was cut back by 6 bases and J by 4 bases. The CDR3 DNA sequence: TGTGCCAGTAGGACAGGGCCCGGGGCCAACGTCCTGACTTTC. This sequence encodes CASRTGPGANVLTF.

This clone has just a few counts. CDR3: CASSFNREAFF. For the CDR3, the DNA is TGTGCCAGTAGTTTTAACAGGGAAGCTTTCTTT. The chain joins TRBV19 to TRBJ1-1; possible D gene TRBD1, 5 bases. The germline gives CDR1 LNHDA, CDR2 SQIVND (reference sequence). The CDR3 is 11 amino acids. V lost 5 bases and J lost 8, with 9 bases in between. The full variable domain, with the rest looked up from reference TRBV19 and TRBJ1-1, is DGGITQSPKYLFRKEGQNVTLSCEQNLNHDAMYWYRQDPGQGLRLIYYSQIVNDFQKGDIAEGYSVSREKKESFPLTVTSAQKNPTAFYLCASSFNREAFFGQGTRLTVV.

The CDR3 spells CASSSGGPFTDTQYF. The CDR3 DNA follows: TGTGCCAGCAGCTCCGGGGGGCCCTTCACAGATACGCAGTATTTT. The chain joins TRBV7-2 to TRBJ2-3, with a tentative D call TRBD2 (7 bases). CDR3 length equals 15 residues. The germline V and J ends were trimmed by 4 bases and 2 bases, with 13 bases remaining between them. Germline CDR1 and CDR2: SGHTA and FQGNSA.

The J gene is TRBJ1-5, the V gene TRBV5-5; D uncertain. The CDR3 spans 15 residues. V dropped 0 bases and J dropped 2 bases, with 9 bases sitting between them. From germline, CDR1 is SGHKS and CDR2 YYEKEE (reference sequence). The CDR3 coding sequence is TGTGCCAGCAGCTTGGAAGGAGTGGGCAATCAGCCCCAGCATTTT. It encodes CASSLEGVGNQPQHF.

In its sample, this clone was seen a few times. The chain joins TRBV12-5 to TRBJ1-1, with a possible D match to TRBD1 (5 bases). Per germline, CDR1 LGHNT and CDR2 FRNRAP. CDR3 length: 13 amino acids. Trimming removed 0 bases from V and 6 bases from J, with 8 bases in between. The CDR3 region is CASGLVRGPEAFF. CDR3 coding DNA: TGTGCTAGTGGTTTGGTTCGGGGACCTGAAGCTTTCTTT.

V and J are TRBV4-3 and TRBJ2-1, with 7 bases aligning to TRBD1. This CDR3 is built from 15 residues. Germline V gene data show CDR1 as LGHNA and CDR2 as YSLEER. V trimming: 1 base; J trimming: 0 bases; junction bases outside the gene matches: 0. DNA of the CDR3: TGCGCCAGCAGCCAAGGACAGGGCTCCTACAATGAGCAGTTCTTC. Protein: CASSQGQGSYNEQFF.

The rearrangement links TRBV5-8 to TRBJ2-3; the D gene is possibly TRBD2 (7 bases). The CDR3 spans 16 residues. V was shortened by 0 bases and J by 0 bases, with 11 bases between the two germline ends. From germline, CDR1 is SGHTS and CDR2 YDEGEE. The CDR3: CASSLGGGYSTDTQYF. The CDR3 nucleotides read TGTGCCAGCAGCTTGGGGGGGGGCTACAGCACAGATACGCAGTATTTT. The whole variable domain, remainder taken from reference TRBV5-8 and TRBJ2-3, is EAGVTQSPTHLIKTRGQQATLRCSPISGHTSVYWYQQALGLGLQFLLWYDEGEERNRGNFPPRFSGRQFPNYSSELNVNALELEDSALYLCASSLGGGYSTDTQYFGPGTRLTVL.

V and J are TRBV30 and TRBJ1-2; possibly TRBD1 for D (6 bases). The CDR3 is 13 residues long. Trimming left V 2 bases short and J 7 bases short, with 14 bases between. Germline V gene sequence: CDR1 GTSNPN, CDR2 SVGIG (reference sequence). CDR3 sequence: CAWSSDRRTGYTF. In DNA, the CDR3 is TGTGCCTGGAGTTCCGACAGGCGTACTGGCTACACCTTC.

The chain carries TRBV19 and TRBJ2-1; 8 nucleotides agree with TRBD2. Looked up from germline, CDR1 is LNHDA and CDR2 is SQIVND (reference sequence). The length of the CDR3 is 15 residues. Unmatched junction bases numbered 6, after V lost 2 bases and J lost 6 bases. CDR3 in amino acids: CASSISSGRFNEQFF. The CDR3 nucleotides are TGTGCCAGTAGTATATCCAGCGGGAGATTCAATGAGCAGTTCTTC.

This chain joins TRBV11-2 and TRBJ1-6; D gene uncertain. The germline V gene encodes CDR1 SGHAT and CDR2 FQNNGV. With 2 bases removed from V and 4 bases from J, the gap between germline ends came to 15 bases. The CDR3 runs to 17 residues. This CDR3 is CASSLIPTADYNSPLHF. CDR3 in DNA: TGTGCCAGCAGCTTAATTCCGACGGCCGATTATAATTCACCCCTCCACTTT.

The rearrangement joins TRBV15 to TRBJ2-7; 8 nucleotides align to TRBD2. The CDR3 loop spans 17 amino acids. Germline loops: CDR1 LNHNV, CDR2 YYDKDF (reference sequence). V lost 0 bases and J lost 3; bases outside the gene matches: 10. This CDR3 reads CATSRDGGGRGFYEQYF. CDR3 DNA: TGTGCCACCAGCAGAGACGGCGGGGGGCGCGGTTTCTACGAGCAGTACTTC.

V is TRBV19 and J is TRBJ2-7; D might be TRBD1 (5 bases). The CDR3 extends over 15 amino acids. V lost 5 bases and J lost 0, with 14 bases in between. Germline V gives CDR1 LNHDA, CDR2 SQIVND (reference sequence). CDR3 residues: CASSSQVPNSYEQYF. In DNA, the CDR3 is TGTGCCAGTAGTTCACAGGTCCCGAACTCCTACGAGCAGTACTTC.

This rearrangement joins TRBV30 to TRBJ2-1; possible D gene TRBD2, 7 bases. Germline CDR1 reads GTSNPN; CDR2 reads SVGIG (reference sequence). The CDR3 spans 17 residues. V dropped 1 base and J dropped 4 bases, with 20 bases sitting between them. CDR3 nucleotide sequence: TGTGCCTGGAGTGCCTGGGGAGGGGGGACGGGTTACAATGAGCAGTTCTTC. Translation gives CAWSAWGGGTGYNEQFF.

The chain uses TRBV5-6 and TRBJ2-1, with a weak D call TRBD1 (7 bases). The CDR3 extends over 14 amino acids. Trimming pared 2 bases from V and 4 bases from J, leaving 10 bases between. CDR1 SGHDT and CDR2 YYEEEE come from the germline V gene. The CDR3 loop is CASSFGGQYNEQFF. CDR3 sequence (DNA): TGTGCCAGCAGCTTCGGGGGACAGTACAATGAGCAGTTCTTC.

Here the CDR3 reads CASSYSARAGNTIYF. The DNA of the CDR3 is TGTGCCAGCAGTTACTCGGCCAGGGCTGGAAACACCATATATTTT. V gene TRBV6-5 combines with J gene TRBJ1-3; a possible D gene is TRBD1 (5 bases). The CDR3 contains 15 residues. Germline V gives CDR1 MNHEY, CDR2 SVGAGI. The V end lost 0 bases, the J end lost 2 bases, and 8 bases lay between the germline ends.

The gene calls are TRBV10-3 and TRBJ2-6; D gene ambiguous. Germline CDR1 ENHRY, CDR2 SYGVKD. The CDR3 contains 18 residues. The germline V and J ends were trimmed by 0 bases and 0 bases, with 12 bases remaining between them. The CDR3 DNA sequence: TGTGCCATCAGTGAGTCTTCAGGCCAGAGCTCTGGGGCCAACGTCCTGACTTTC. Translated: CAISESSGQSSGANVLTF.

This clone showed up just a few times. The CDR3 DNA is TGTGCCAGCAGCCGACGGGAAACCTACGAGCAGTACTTC. It translates to CASSRRETYEQYF. V and J are TRBV5-4 and TRBJ2-7; possibly TRBD2 for D (5 bases). The V and J ends lost 4 bases and 2 bases respectively, with 10 bases between them. This CDR3 comprises 13 residues. The germline V gene encodes CDR1 SGHNT and CDR2 YYREEE (reference sequence).

The chain joins TRBV27 to TRBJ1-6; the D gene is possibly TRBD1 (5 bases). The V gene lost 5 bases and the J gene lost 6 bases, with 20 bases spanning the gap. The CDR3 runs to 17 residues. Germline assignment: CDR1 MNHEY and CDR2 SMNVEV (reference sequence). This CDR3 reads CASSPDRGSHSNSPLHF. For the CDR3, the DNA is TGTGCCAGCAGTCCCGATCGGGGGAGCCACTCTAATTCACCCCTCCACTTT.

The table lists this clone with a few counts. The chain is built from TRBV6-5 and TRBJ1-1; perhaps TRBD1 as D (5 bases). CDR3 length: 13 residues. V lost 1 base, J lost 4 bases, and 7 bases lay in between. From germline, CDR1 is MNHEY and CDR2 SVGAGI. The CDR3 sequence: CASSYWGGTEAFF. DNA for the CDR3: TGTGCCAGCAGTTACTGGGGGGGCACTGAAGCTTTCTTT.

This chain links TRBV15 with TRBJ2-2; D gene ambiguous. The CDR3 is 18 amino acids. The germline V gene has CDR1 LNHNV and CDR2 YYDKDF (reference sequence). The ends were cut back, 0 bases at V and 3 bases at J, with 17 bases in the middle. The CDR3: CATSRDRSFETDTGELFF. DNA of the CDR3: TGTGCCACCAGCAGAGATCGGTCTTTCGAAACGGACACCGGGGAGCTGTTTTTT.

This sequence joins TRBV19 and TRBJ2-2; no firm D call. V gave up 6 bases and J gave up 5 bases, with 13 bases separating them. Germline CDR1 LNHDA, CDR2 SQIVND (reference sequence). The CDR3 runs 14 residues. The CDR3 nucleotides are TGTGCCAGTAGGGCCTTGGAAGAGACCGGGGAGCTGTTTTTT. Protein product: CASRALEETGELFF. Supplemented by reference TRBV19 and TRBJ2-2, the full variable domain reads DGGITQSPKYLFRKEGQNVTLSCEQNLNHDAMYWYRQDPGQGLRLIYYSQIVNDFQKGDIAEGYSVSREKKESFPLTVTSAQKNPTAFYLCASRALEETGELFFGEGSRLTVL.